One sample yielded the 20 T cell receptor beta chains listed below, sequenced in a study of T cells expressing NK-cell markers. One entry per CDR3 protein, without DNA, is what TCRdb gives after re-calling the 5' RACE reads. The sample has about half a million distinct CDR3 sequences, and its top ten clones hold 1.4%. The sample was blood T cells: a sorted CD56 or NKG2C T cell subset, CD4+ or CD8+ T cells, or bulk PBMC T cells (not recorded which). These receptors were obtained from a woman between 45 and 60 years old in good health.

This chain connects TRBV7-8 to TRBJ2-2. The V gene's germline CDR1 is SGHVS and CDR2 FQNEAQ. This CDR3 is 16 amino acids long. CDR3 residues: CASSLLMVGVTGELFF.

CDR3 residues: CASRGLAGTETQYF. The V gene is TRBV2, the J gene TRBJ2-5; TCRdb's D call, TRBD2, is unchecked because there is no DNA. The CDR3 is 14 amino acids. Germline CDR1 reads SNHLY; CDR2 reads FYNNEI.

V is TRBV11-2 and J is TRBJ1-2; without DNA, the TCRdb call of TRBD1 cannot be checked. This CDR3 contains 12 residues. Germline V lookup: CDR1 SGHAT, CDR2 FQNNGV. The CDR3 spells CASSPWGAGYTF.

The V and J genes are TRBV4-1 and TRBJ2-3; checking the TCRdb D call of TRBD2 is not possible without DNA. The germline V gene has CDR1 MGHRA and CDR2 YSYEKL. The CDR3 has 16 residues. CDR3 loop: CASSQDRTSGTDTQYF.

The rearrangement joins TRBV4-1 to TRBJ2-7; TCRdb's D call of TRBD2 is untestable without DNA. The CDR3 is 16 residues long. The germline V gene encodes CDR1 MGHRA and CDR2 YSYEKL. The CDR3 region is CASSPLTSGQYYEQYF.

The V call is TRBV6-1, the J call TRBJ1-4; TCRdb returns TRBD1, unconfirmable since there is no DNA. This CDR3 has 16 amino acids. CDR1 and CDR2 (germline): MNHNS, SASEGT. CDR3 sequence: CASSDFTDREGEKLFF.

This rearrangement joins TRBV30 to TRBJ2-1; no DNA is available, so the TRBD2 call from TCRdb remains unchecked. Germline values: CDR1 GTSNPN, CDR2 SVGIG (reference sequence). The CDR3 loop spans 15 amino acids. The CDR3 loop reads CAWSSLAGVHNEQFF. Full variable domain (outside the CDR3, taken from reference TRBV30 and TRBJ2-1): SQTIHQWPATLVQPVGSPLSLECTVEGTSNPNLYWYRQAAGRGLQLLFYSVGIGQISSEVPQNLSASRPQDRQFILSSKKLLLSDSGFYLCAWSSLAGVHNEQFFGPGTRLTVL.

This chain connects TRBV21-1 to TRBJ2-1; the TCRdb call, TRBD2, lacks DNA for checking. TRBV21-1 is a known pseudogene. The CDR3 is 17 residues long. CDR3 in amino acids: CASSKSGLAESYNEQFF.

CDR3: CSARARGPYGYTF. V usage is TRBV20-1 and J usage is TRBJ1-2; TCRdb indicates TRBD1, and absent DNA this call remains unverified. CDR1 and CDR2 (germline): DFQATT, SNEGSKA (reference sequence). The CDR3 extends over 13 amino acids.

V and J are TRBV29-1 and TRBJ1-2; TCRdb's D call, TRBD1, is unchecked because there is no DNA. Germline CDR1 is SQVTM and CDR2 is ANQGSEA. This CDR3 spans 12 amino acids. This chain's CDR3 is CSVDETGVSYTF.

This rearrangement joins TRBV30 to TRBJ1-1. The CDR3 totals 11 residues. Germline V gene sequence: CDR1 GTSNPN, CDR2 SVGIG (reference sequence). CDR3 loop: CAYGSVTEAFF.

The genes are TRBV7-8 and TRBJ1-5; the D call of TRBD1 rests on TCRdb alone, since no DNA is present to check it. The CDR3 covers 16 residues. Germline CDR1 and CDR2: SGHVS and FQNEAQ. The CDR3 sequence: CASSGLGGYSNQPQHF.

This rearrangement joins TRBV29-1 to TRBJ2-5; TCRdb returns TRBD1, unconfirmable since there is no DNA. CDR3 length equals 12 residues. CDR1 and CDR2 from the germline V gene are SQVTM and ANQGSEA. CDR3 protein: CSVDGLSETQYF.

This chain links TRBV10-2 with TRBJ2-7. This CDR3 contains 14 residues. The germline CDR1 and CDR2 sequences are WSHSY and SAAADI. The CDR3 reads CASSTSRTSYEQYF.

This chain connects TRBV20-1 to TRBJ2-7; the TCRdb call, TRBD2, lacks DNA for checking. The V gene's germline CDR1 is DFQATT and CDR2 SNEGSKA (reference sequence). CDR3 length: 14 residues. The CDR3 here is CSARDWESPYEQYF.

The CDR3 reads CATAGTGIRNEQFF. V gene TRBV2 combines with J gene TRBJ2-1; TCRdb picks TRBD1, but there is no DNA to check that call. The germline gives CDR1 SNHLY, CDR2 FYNNEI. The CDR3 length is 14 residues.

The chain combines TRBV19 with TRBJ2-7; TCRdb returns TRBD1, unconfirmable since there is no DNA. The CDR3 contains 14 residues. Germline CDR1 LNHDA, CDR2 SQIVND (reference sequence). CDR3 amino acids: CASSPTGGLREQYF.

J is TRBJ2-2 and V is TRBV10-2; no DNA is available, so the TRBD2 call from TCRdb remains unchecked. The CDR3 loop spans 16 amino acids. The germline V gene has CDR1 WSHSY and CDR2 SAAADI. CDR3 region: CASTSGTGPNTGELFF.

This CDR3 reads CASSLASGKVSDEQFF. The rearrangement joins TRBV7-8 to TRBJ2-1; TCRdb's D call of TRBD2 is untestable without DNA. Germline CDR1 and CDR2: SGHVS and FQNEAQ. The CDR3 extends over 16 amino acids. The whole variable domain, filled in from reference TRBV7-8 and TRBJ2-1, reads GAGVSQSPRYKVAKRGQDVALRCDPISGHVSLFWYQQALGQGPEFLTYFQNEAQLDKSGLPSDRFFAERPEGSVSTLKIQRTQQEDSAVYLCASSLASGKVSDEQFFGPGTRLTVL.

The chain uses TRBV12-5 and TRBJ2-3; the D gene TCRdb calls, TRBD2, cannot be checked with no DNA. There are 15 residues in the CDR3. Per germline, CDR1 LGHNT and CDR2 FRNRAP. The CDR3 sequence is CASGLRAGARDTQYF.